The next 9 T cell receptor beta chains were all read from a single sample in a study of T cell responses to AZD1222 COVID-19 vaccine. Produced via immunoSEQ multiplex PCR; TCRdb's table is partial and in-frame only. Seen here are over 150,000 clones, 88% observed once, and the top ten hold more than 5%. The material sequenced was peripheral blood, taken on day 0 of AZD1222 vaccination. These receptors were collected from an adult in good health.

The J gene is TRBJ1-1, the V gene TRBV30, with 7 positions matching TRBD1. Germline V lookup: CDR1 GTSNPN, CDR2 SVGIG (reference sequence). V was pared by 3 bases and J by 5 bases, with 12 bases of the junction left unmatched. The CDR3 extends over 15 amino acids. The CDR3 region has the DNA TGTGCCTGGAGGCACCGGACAGGACATTTAACTGAAGCTTTCTTT. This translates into CAWRHRTGHLTEAFF.

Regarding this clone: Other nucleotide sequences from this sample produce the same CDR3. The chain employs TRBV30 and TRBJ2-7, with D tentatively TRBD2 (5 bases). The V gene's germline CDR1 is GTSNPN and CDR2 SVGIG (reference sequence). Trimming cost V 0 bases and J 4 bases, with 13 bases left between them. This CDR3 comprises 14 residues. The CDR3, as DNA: TGTGCCTGGAGTGTACTGGCGGGTGTGTACGAGCAGTACTTC. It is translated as CAWSVLAGVYEQYF. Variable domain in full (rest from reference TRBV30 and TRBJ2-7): SQTIHQWPATLVQPVGSPLSLECTVEGTSNPNLYWYRQAAGRGLQLLFYSVGIGQISSEVPQNLSASRPQDRQFILSSKKLLLSDSGFYLCAWSVLAGVYEQYFGPGTRLTVT.

In nucleotides, the CDR3 is TGTGCCAGCTCTCCATCAGGGACAGCGAACACCGGGGAGCTGTTTTTT. It is translated as CASSPSGTANTGELFF. The chain joins TRBV18 to TRBJ2-2; 7 bases align to TRBD1. The junction had 7 bases not matched to a gene; V was cut back by 6 bases and J by 0 bases. The CDR3 is 16 amino acids. CDR1 and CDR2 from the germline V gene are KGHSH and LQKENI.

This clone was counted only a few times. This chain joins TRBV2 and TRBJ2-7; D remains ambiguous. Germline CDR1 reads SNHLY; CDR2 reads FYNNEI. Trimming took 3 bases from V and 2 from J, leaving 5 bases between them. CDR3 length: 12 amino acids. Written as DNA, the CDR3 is TGTGCCAGCAGTGAGGGAACCTACGAGCAGTACTTC. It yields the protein CASSEGTYEQYF.

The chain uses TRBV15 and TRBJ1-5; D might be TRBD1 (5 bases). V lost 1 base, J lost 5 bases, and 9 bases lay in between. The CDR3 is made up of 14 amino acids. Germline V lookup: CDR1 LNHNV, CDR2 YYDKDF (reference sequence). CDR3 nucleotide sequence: TGTGCCACCAGCAGAGTTCGGGGGGATCAGCCCCAGCATTTT. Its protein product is CATSRVRGDQPQHF.

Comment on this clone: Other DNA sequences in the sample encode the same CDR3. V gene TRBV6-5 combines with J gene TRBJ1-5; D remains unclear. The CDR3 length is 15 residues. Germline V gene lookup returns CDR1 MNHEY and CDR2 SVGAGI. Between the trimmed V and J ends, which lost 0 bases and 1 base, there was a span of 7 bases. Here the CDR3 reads CASSYSAGSNQPQHF. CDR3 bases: TGTGCCAGCAGTTACTCGGCAGGCAGCAATCAGCCCCAGCATTTT.

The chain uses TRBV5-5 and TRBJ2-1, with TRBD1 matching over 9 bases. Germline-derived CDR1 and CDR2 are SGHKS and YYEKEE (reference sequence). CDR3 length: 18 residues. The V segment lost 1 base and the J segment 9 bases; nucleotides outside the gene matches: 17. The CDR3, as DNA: TGTGCCAGCAGCTTGAGGGTTCTTGGGACAGGGACAGCCGGTGAGCAGTTCTTC. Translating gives CASSLRVLGTGTAGEQFF.

The chain's CDR3 is CASGPGGAKNIQYF. CDR3 DNA: TGTGCCAGCGGGCCGGGAGGGGCCAAAAACATTCAGTACTTC. This chain joins TRBV7-2 and TRBJ2-4; 8 bases line up with TRBD2. In germline, CDR1 is SGHTA, CDR2 FQGNSA. J lost 1 base, V lost 8 bases, and 4 bases had no gene match. CDR3 length: 14 residues.

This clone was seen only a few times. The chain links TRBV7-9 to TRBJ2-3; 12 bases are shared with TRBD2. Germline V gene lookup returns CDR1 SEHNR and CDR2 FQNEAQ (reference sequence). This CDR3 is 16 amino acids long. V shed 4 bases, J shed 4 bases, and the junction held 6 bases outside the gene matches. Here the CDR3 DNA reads TGTGCCAGCAGCTCTAGCGGGGGGGCCGGACCAGATACGCAGTATTTT. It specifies CASSSSGGAGPDTQYF.